This T cell receptor (beta chain) was captured in a study of T-cell reconstitution after alpha-beta-depleted transplantation in children. Preparation of the TCRbeta library was carried out with unique molecular identifiers. TCRdb fed the PCR reads into MiXCR, producing one record per CDR3 protein. The data contain approximately 650,000 distinct CDR3 sequences, 10% to 15% of them singletons. With respect to this clonotype: No antigen is known for it.

The study, taken as a whole, reports: Two months or so post-transplant, alpha-beta T cells reportedly derived from several hundred expanded graft clones. Certain patients had high TCRbeta diversity at day 60, and it came from recipient T cells and thymic progenitors that survived. Newly produced T cells mostly provided counts and TCRbeta diversity after one year, as hyperexpanded clones declined.

The CDR3 has 16 residues. Germline lookup yields CDR1 MNHEY and CDR2 SVGAGI. The V gene lost 2 bases and the J gene lost 2 bases, with 10 bases spanning the gap. The rearrangement links TRBV6-5 to TRBJ2-6; maybe TRBD2 (5 bases). This material consisted of PBMCs, taken before TCRalphabeta/CD19-depleted stem cell transplant. The TCR sequence derives from a girl aged 2-15 years with congenital amegakaryocytic thrombocytopenia, due to receive a stem cell transplant. For the CDR3, the DNA is TGTGCCAGCAGTTACAGCCTAGCTCCTGGGGCCAACGTCCTGACTTTC. Translating it yields CASSYSLAPGANVLTF.